This TCR beta chain is drawn from a study of cytomegalovirus exposure and HLA in healthy donors. Germline-derived CDR1 and CDR2 are MNHEY and SVGAGI. V lost 4 bases, J lost 6 bases, and 9 bases stayed unmatched. The CDR3 totals 15 residues. Study results and caveats: Cytomegalovirus-associated status was assigned to about 170 TCR beta chains. Researchers reported that three CMV-associated chains were confirmed in vitro as CMV antigen-specific.

Regarding this clone: Its specificity is not known.

Profiling relied on immunoSEQ multiplex PCR, and the TCRdb table lists in-frame clones only, not all of them. Among around 230,000 clones, around 87% were seen once, and the ten largest hold about 1.2%. The chain recombines TRBV6-5 with TRBJ1-5; 7 bases match TRBD1. The sample comprised PBMCs. This clonotype was sampled from a woman younger than 45 in good health and CMV-seropositive. CDR3 sequence: CASSSRQGLSQPQHF. Here the CDR3 DNA reads TGTGCCAGCAGTTCCAGACAGGGCCTAAGTCAGCCCCAGCATTTT.